The 8 T cell receptor beta chains given below trace back to one sample, sequenced in a study of PD-1 blockade in mismatch repair-deficient tumors. The protocol was immunoSEQ multiplex PCR, while the TCRdb copy is restricted to in-frame clones and leaves out a portion. In the table there are some 97,000 clones, over 75% of which are singletons. Here the sequenced sample was peripheral blood, taken about 36 weeks after starting pembrolizumab. The receptor source for this set is an adult with mismatch repair-deficient cancer.

The genes are TRBV28 and TRBJ2-7; D is possibly TRBD2 (5 bases). Germline CDR1 MDHEN, CDR2 SYDVKM. The ends were cut back, 1 base at V and 1 base at J, with 8 bases in the middle. CDR3 length: 14 amino acids. CDR3 in amino acids: CASSLLEGSYEQYF. CDR3 in DNA: TGTGCCAGCAGTTTATTAGAGGGATCCTACGAGCAGTACTTC.

The chain joins TRBV12-5 to TRBJ1-5; 9 bases are a match to TRBD1. The CDR3 has 16 amino acids. The junction had 8 bases not matched to a gene; V was cut back by 5 bases and J by 3 bases. Germline CDR1 reads LGHNT; CDR2 reads FRNRAP. The CDR3 is CASGRTGQGFNQPQHF. CDR3 coding DNA: TGTGCTAGTGGTAGGACGGGACAGGGCTTCAATCAGCCCCAGCATTTT.

V and J are TRBV6-5 and TRBJ2-3, with 8 bases identical to TRBD2. The J segment lost 4 bases and the V segment lost 2 bases, leaving 8 bases of the junction unmatched. The CDR3 has 16 amino acids. The V gene's germline CDR1 is MNHEY and CDR2 SVGAGI. Written as DNA, the CDR3 is TGTGCCAGCAGTTACCCCCCGGGAGGGCCTTCAGATACGCAGTATTTT. This encodes CASSYPPGGPSDTQYF.

This clone was detected a few times. The rearrangement links TRBV19 to TRBJ1-2; D not certain. The CDR3 is 14 residues long. From germline, CDR1 is LNHDA and CDR2 SQIVND (reference sequence). V dropped 5 bases and J dropped 4 bases, with 14 bases sitting between them. The CDR3 nucleotides read TGTGCCAGTAGTTGGGTAGAAACCCTCTATGGCTACACCTTC. This translates into CASSWVETLYGYTF.

The V and J genes are TRBV6-1 and TRBJ2-7, with a tentative D call TRBD1 (6 bases). This CDR3 has 17 residues. Germline-derived CDR1 and CDR2 are MNHNS and SASEGT. Trimming cost V 1 base and J 0 bases, with 16 bases left between them. CDR3 nucleotide sequence: TGTGCCAGCAGTGAAGGGACAGTGCGAATGAGCTCCTACGAGCAGTACTTC. This encodes CASSEGTVRMSSYEQYF.

The CDR3 reads CASSPRDSRLLGEQYF. CDR3 DNA: TGTGCCAGCAGCCCCCGGGACAGTAGACTACTCGGCGAGCAGTACTTC. This rearrangement joins TRBV14 to TRBJ2-7, with TRBD1 matching over 7 bases. From germline, CDR1 is SGHDN and CDR2 FVKESK. Losses at the gene ends were 4 bases for V and 6 bases for J; bases not matched to a gene: 15. The CDR3 runs 16 residues.

The V call is TRBV18, the J call TRBJ1-1; the D is unclear. The CDR3 sequence is 13 residues long. The V gene's germline CDR1 is KGHSH and CDR2 LQKENI. V was clipped by 4 bases and J by 6 bases, with 12 bases between them. CDR3 nucleotides: TGTGCCAGCTCACTTCGGGAGGAGTCTGAAGCTTTCTTT. Its translation is CASSLREESEAFF.

At least ten counts were recorded for this clone. The rearrangement links TRBV11-1 to TRBJ2-1; weak D call: TRBD1 (5 bases). Germline V gene lookup returns CDR1 SGHAT and CDR2 FQDESV (reference sequence). This CDR3 spans 13 amino acids. V was trimmed by 4 bases and J by 3 bases, leaving 7 bases between them. The CDR3 protein is CASSSGHYNEQFF. DNA for the CDR3: TGTGCCAGCAGCTCAGGGCACTACAATGAGCAGTTCTTC.